The following is a TCR beta chain sequence with its context. Its target is not known. The data are from a study of cytomegalovirus exposure and HLA in healthy donors. The wider study: The 120 validation repertoires used the same platform as the approximately 670 first-cohort repertoires (as reported by a later analysis). Broader study findings: The authors listed around 150 TCR beta chains as cytomegalovirus-associated.

Between the trimmed V and J ends, which lost 0 bases and 3 bases, there was a span of 7 bases. From germline, CDR1 is SGDLS and CDR2 YYNGEE. This CDR3 contains 14 residues. The data were produced by immunoSEQ multiplex PCR, yet TCRdb's version contains in-frame clones alone and is incomplete. This table holds about 130,000 clones, nearly 90% found once. This receptor was obtained from a young woman in good health and CMV-seropositive. The chain uses TRBV9 and TRBJ1-5; maybe TRBD1 (6 bases). The specimen sequenced was PBMCs. In DNA form, the CDR3 reads TGTGCCAGCAGCGTAGGGGGGCTCAATCAGCCCCAGCATTTT. Protein: CASSVGGLNQPQHF.